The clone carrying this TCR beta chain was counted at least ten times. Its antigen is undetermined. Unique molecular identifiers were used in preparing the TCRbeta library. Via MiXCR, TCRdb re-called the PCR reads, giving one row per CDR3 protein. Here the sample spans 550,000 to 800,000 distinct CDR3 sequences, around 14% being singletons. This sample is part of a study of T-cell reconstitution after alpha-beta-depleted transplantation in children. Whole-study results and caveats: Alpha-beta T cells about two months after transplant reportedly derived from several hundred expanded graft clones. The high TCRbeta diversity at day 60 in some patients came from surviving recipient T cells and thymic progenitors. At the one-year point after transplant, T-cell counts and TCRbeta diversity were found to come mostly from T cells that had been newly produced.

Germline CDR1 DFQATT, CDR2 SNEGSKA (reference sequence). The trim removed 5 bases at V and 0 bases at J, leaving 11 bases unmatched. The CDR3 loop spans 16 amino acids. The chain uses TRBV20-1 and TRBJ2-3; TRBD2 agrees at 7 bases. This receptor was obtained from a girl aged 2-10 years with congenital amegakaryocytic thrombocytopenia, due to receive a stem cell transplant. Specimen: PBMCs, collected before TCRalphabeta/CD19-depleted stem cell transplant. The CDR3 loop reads CSAPVGLAVSTDTQYF. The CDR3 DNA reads TGCAGTGCTCCGGTGGGGCTAGCGGTTAGCACAGATACGCAGTATTTT.